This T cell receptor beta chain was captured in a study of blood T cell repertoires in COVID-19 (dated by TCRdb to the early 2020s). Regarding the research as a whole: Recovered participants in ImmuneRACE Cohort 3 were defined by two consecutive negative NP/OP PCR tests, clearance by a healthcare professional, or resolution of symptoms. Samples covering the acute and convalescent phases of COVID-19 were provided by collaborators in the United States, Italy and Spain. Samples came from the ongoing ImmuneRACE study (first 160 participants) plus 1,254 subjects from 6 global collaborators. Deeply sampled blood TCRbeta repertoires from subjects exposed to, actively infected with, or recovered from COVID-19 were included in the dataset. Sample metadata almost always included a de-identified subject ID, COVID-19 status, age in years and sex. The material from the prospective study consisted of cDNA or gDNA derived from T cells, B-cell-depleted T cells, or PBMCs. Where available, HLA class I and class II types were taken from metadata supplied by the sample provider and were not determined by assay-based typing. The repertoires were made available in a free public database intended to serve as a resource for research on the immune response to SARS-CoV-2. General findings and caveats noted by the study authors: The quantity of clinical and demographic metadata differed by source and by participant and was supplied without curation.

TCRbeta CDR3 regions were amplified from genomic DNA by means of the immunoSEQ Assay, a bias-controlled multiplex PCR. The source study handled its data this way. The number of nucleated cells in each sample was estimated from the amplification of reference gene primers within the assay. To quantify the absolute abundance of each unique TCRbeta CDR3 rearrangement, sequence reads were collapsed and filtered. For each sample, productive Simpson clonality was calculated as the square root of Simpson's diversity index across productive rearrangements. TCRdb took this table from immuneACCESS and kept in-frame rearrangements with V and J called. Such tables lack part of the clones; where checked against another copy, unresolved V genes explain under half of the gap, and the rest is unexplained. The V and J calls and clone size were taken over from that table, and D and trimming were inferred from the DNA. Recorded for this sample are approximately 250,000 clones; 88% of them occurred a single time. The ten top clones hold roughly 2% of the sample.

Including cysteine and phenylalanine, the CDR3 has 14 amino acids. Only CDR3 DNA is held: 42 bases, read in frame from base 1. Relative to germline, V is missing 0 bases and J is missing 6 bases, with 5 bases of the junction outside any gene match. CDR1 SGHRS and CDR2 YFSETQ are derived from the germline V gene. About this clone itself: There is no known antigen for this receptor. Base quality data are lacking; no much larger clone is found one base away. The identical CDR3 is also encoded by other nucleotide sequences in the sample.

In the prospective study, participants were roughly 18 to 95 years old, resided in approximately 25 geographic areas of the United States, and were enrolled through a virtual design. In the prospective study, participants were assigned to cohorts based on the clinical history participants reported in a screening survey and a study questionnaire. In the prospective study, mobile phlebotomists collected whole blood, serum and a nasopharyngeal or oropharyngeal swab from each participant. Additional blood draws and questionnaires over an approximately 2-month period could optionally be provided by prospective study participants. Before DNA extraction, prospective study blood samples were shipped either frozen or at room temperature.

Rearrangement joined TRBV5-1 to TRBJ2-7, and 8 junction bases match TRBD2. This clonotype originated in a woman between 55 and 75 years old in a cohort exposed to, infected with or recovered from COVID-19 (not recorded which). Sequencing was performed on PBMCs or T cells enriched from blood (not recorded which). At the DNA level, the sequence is TGCGCCAGCAGCTTGGAAGCGGGAGTGGGCGAGCAGTACTTC. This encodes CASSLEAGVGEQYF.